The 31 T cell receptor beta chains in this list originate from one sample, sequenced in a study of OX40 agonist ivuxolimab in advanced cancers. The assay was immunoSEQ multiplex PCR, and TCRdb's table has in-frame clones only and misses some. This table holds tens of thousands of clones, more than 65% found once. Sequenced material: CD4+ or CD8+ T cells sorted from blood, taken in a trial of the OX40 agonist ivuxolimab. These receptors were obtained from an adult with an advanced solid tumor such as melanoma, head and neck, liver or kidney cancer.

V usage is TRBV5-4 and J usage is TRBJ2-2; 7 nucleotides line up with TRBD1. This CDR3 comprises 13 residues. The germline V gene has CDR1 SGHNT and CDR2 YYREEE (reference sequence). Trimming removed 10 bases from V and 4 bases from J; junction bases left unmatched: 7. The CDR3 reads CASRGRVTGELFF. CDR3 in DNA: TGTGCCTCGAGGGGGCGCGTCACCGGGGAGCTGTTTTTT.

A note on this clone: An end of the junction differs from the germline gene, which may be a read error. The same CDR3 can be traced to other DNA sequences in this sample. V and J are TRBV5-6 and TRBJ1-5, with TRBD1 as a possible D gene (5 bases). The CDR3 runs 14 residues. CDR1 and CDR2 from the germline V gene are SGHDT and YYEEEE. The CDR3 DNA sequence: TGTGCCAGCAGCTTGGCAGGGCTCTATCAGCCCCAACATTTT. Protein: CASSLAGLYQPQHF.

The V gene is TRBV10-3, the J gene TRBJ1-2; 11 bases agree with TRBD1. Germline V CDR1 and CDR2: ENHRY, SYGVKD. The CDR3 is made up of 12 amino acids. V shed 8 bases, J shed 8 bases, and the junction held 4 bases outside the gene matches. CDR3 DNA: TGTGCCATCCAAGGACAGGGGGCGGGCTACACCTTC. As protein: CAIQGQGAGYTF.

The chain combines TRBV7-2 with TRBJ1-2; tentatively, D is TRBD1 (6 bases). The germline CDR1 and CDR2 sequences are SGHTA and FQGNSA. Trimming stripped 1 base from V and 8 bases from J, with 11 bases between. This CDR3 has 13 residues. CDR3 coding DNA: TGTGCCAGCAGCTTAGTGGGACACCAGGGCTACACCTTC. Protein product: CASSLVGHQGYTF.

V usage is TRBV9 and J usage is TRBJ2-3, with TRBD2 identical over 12 bases. CDR1 and CDR2 (germline): SGDLS, YYNGEE. V trimming: 4 bases; J trimming: 1 base; junction bases outside the gene matches: 13. The CDR3 has 19 residues. CDR3 sequence: CASSSPRLAGVEGTDTQYF. The CDR3 region has the DNA TGTGCCAGCAGCTCCCCAAGACTAGCGGGGGTTGAGGGCACAGATACGCAGTATTTT.

This clone has just one count. The chain has TRBV4-1 and TRBJ1-4; unclear D gene. The CDR3 length is 14 residues. CDR1 and CDR2 (germline): MGHRA, YSYEKL. V was clipped by 0 bases and J by 4 bases, with 6 bases between them. The CDR3 reads CASSQDEHNEKLFF. As DNA, the CDR3 is TGCGCCAGCAGCCAAGATGAGCATAATGAAAAACTGTTTTTT.

The V call is TRBV5-1, the J call TRBJ2-3; 13 bases match TRBD2. The CDR3 runs 15 residues. V gave up 7 bases and J gave up 6 bases; unmatched junction bases: 8. Germline CDR1 is SGHRS and CDR2 is YFSETQ. DNA for the CDR3: TGCGCCAGCCTACTAGCGGGGGGGCCGTGGGATACGCAGTATTTT. It encodes CASLLAGGPWDTQYF.

The gene calls are TRBV10-3 and TRBJ1-1; D is possibly TRBD1 (5 bases). V was pared by 4 bases and J by 0 bases, with 15 bases between. This CDR3 region has 16 residues. Per germline, CDR1 ENHRY and CDR2 SYGVKD. CDR3 DNA sequence: TGTGCCATCAGTGCGTCAGGGTTGGATTTGAACACTGAAGCTTTCTTT. This gives the protein CAISASGLDLNTEAFF.

V usage is TRBV6-4 and J usage is TRBJ1-5; D gene uncertain. The germline V and J ends were trimmed by 0 bases and 7 bases, with 7 bases remaining between them. This CDR3 has 13 residues. Germline-derived CDR1 and CDR2 are MRHNA and SNTAGT. In nucleotides, the CDR3 is TGTGCCAGCAGTGACTCGGACGGCCAGCCCCAGCATTTT. This sequence encodes CASSDSDGQPQHF.

The CDR3 DNA sequence: TGTGCCAGCAGTTTCCTCGGGACGTGGAACACTGAAGCTTTCTTT. Protein sequence: CASSFLGTWNTEAFF. The chain carries TRBV6-6 and TRBJ1-1; maybe TRBD1 (5 bases). The CDR3 sequence is 15 residues long. Germline lookup yields CDR1 MNHNY and CDR2 SVGAGI (reference sequence). The V gene lost 4 bases and the J gene lost 1 base, with 13 bases spanning the gap.

The V call is TRBV15, the J call TRBJ1-1; D is ambiguous. This CDR3 spans 14 amino acids. V was clipped by 8 bases and J by 1 base, with 14 bases between them. Germline CDR1 and CDR2: LNHNV and YYDKDF (reference sequence). The chain's CDR3 is CATPSNYKNTEAFF. The CDR3 region has the DNA TGTGCCACCCCAAGCAATTACAAGAACACTGAAGCTTTCTTT.

J is TRBJ2-7 and V is TRBV6-6, with D tentatively TRBD1 (5 bases). CDR3 length: 12 amino acids. Trimming cost V 2 bases and J 4 bases, with 6 bases left between them. Germline values: CDR1 MNHNY, CDR2 SVGAGI (reference sequence). DNA for the CDR3: TGTGCCAGCAGTTACAGGGGATACGAGCAGTACTTC. Residues: CASSYRGYEQYF.

This chain's CDR3 is CASSSGLLSSGNTIYF. DNA of the CDR3: TGTGCCAGCAGCTCGGGACTCCTCAGCTCTGGAAACACCATATATTTT. This chain connects TRBV7-2 to TRBJ1-3; TRBD1 is a possible D gene (5 bases). Trimming shortened V by 4 bases and J by 0 bases, and 13 bases separated the two germline ends. CDR3 size: 16 residues. Germline CDR1 SGHTA, CDR2 FQGNSA.

The genes are TRBV5-1 and TRBJ2-5; tentative D call: TRBD1 (6 bases). The germline CDR1 and CDR2 sequences are SGHRS and YFSETQ. Trimming shortened V by 6 bases and J by 2 bases, and 11 bases separated the two germline ends. There are 13 residues in the CDR3. The DNA of the CDR3 is TGCGCCAGCAAAGAGACAGGACAAGAGACCCAGTACTTC. Its protein is CASKETGQETQYF.

This chain joins TRBV7-2 and TRBJ1-2; the match to TRBD1 covers 7 bases. Germline CDR1 and CDR2: SGHTA and FQGNSA. This CDR3 contains 12 residues. The trim removed 4 bases at V and 8 bases at J, leaving 4 bases unmatched. CDR3 coding DNA: TGTGCCAGCAGCTATCGGGACAGAGGCTACACCTTC. Its protein is CASSYRDRGYTF. Filled out from reference TRBV7-2 and TRBJ1-2, the complete variable domain reads GAGVSQSPSNKVTEKGKDVELRCDPISGHTALYWYRQSLGQGLEFLIYFQGNSAPDKSGLPSDRFSAERTGGSVSTLTIQRTQQEDSAVYLCASSYRDRGYTFGSGTRLTVV.

The V gene is TRBV18, the J gene TRBJ1-5; TRBD1 matches 8 bases. V trimming: 1 base; J trimming: 5 bases; junction bases outside the gene matches: 7. CDR3 length: 16 amino acids. Per the germline V gene, CDR1 is KGHSH and CDR2 is LQKENI. CDR3 amino acids: CASSPRTTGEDQPQHF. The DNA for the CDR3 is TGTGCCAGCTCACCACGAACGACAGGGGAGGATCAGCCCCAGCATTTT.

The chain carries TRBV5-1 and TRBJ1-1; D is possibly TRBD1 (6 bases). There are 20 residues in the CDR3. Germline CDR1 SGHRS, CDR2 YFSETQ. Trimming removed 0 bases from V and 0 bases from J, with 24 bases in between. Written as DNA, the CDR3 is TGCGCCAGCAGCTTGGCCGGGACAAGGGGGGTCGGATCCATGAACACTGAAGCTTTCTTT. Protein product: CASSLAGTRGVGSMNTEAFF.

CDR3 DNA: TGTGCCAGTAGTTTCGGTTCATTCGGGGGCGAGACCCAGTACTTC. Translation: CASSFGSFGGETQYF. The genes are TRBV19 and TRBJ2-5; D may match TRBD1 or TRBD2 (6 bases each). Germline V gene data show CDR1 as LNHDA and CDR2 as SQIVND (reference sequence). This CDR3 has 15 residues. The ends were cut back, 5 bases at V and 5 bases at J, with 18 bases in the middle.

This clone was seen a single time. This sequence joins TRBV7-3 and TRBJ1-2; a weak D match, TRBD1 (6 bases). The CDR3 consists of 14 residues. V gave up 5 bases and J gave up 3 bases, with 13 bases separating them. CDR1 SGHTA and CDR2 FQGTGA come from the germline V gene. The CDR3 DNA follows: TGTGCCAGCAGCCCGCAGGGGTTCTACTATGGCTACACCTTC. Its protein product is CASSPQGFYYGYTF.

The J gene is TRBJ1-5, the V gene TRBV19; 9 nucleotides align to TRBD1. V lost 6 bases and J lost 2; bases outside the gene matches: 14. Germline assignment: CDR1 LNHDA and CDR2 SQIVND (reference sequence). The CDR3 spans 18 residues. This CDR3 is CASSHRGQKMVGNQPQHF. As DNA, the CDR3 is TGTGCCAGTAGCCACAGGGGGCAGAAAATGGTTGGCAATCAGCCCCAGCATTTT.

The V call is TRBV6-6, the J call TRBJ1-5, with 9 positions matching TRBD1. Trimming took 4 bases from V and 2 from J; bases not matched to a gene: 3. CDR1 is MNHNY, CDR2 SVGAGI, per germline (reference sequence). CDR3 length: 15 residues. CDR3 DNA: TGTGCCAGCAGTTCCCGGACAGGGGGCAATCAGCCCCAGCATTTT. Its translation: CASSSRTGGNQPQHF.

The CDR3 DNA sequence: TGCGCCAGCAGCGGACAGGGGGCGGCTTTATGGAATACGCAGTATTTT. Protein sequence: CASSGQGAALWNTQYF. The chain has TRBV10-1 and TRBJ2-3, with 11 bases fitting TRBD1. From germline, CDR1 is WNHNN and CDR2 SYGVQD (reference sequence). The CDR3 runs 16 residues. After removal of 6 bases from V and 7 bases from J, the junction contained 12 bases not matched to a gene.

The genes are TRBV5-8 and TRBJ1-5, with a possible D match to TRBD1 (6 bases). CDR1 is SGHTS and CDR2 is YDEGEE in the germline V gene. Between the trimmed V and J ends, which lost 4 bases and 7 bases, there was a span of 24 bases. The CDR3 covers 17 residues. CDR3 region: CASSPATDSSRGQPQHF. Written as DNA, the CDR3 is TGTGCCAGCAGCCCGGCAACGGACAGCTCAAGGGGACAGCCCCAGCATTTT.

The V call is TRBV2, the J call TRBJ1-2, with unresolved D. Between the trimmed V and J ends, which lost 2 bases and 6 bases, there was a span of 13 bases. Per germline, CDR1 SNHLY and CDR2 FYNNEI. The CDR3 covers 14 residues. The CDR3 here is CASSEWMGGDGYTF. The CDR3 DNA reads TGTGCCAGCAGTGAATGGATGGGCGGGGATGGCTACACCTTC.

The chain recombines TRBV28 with TRBJ1-5, with 7 bases aligning to TRBD1. The CDR3 has 15 amino acids. With 4 bases clipped from V and 5 bases from J, the junction kept 8 bases outside the gene matches. CDR1 is MDHEN and CDR2 is SYDVKM in the germline V gene. CDR3 in DNA: TGTGCCAGCAGTTCCCTTATACAGGGGTATCAGCCCCAGCATTTT. This encodes CASSSLIQGYQPQHF.

The V call is TRBV13, the J call TRBJ2-3; D is possibly TRBD2 (6 bases). The V end lost 5 bases, the J end lost 3 bases, and 15 bases lay between the germline ends. Germline V lookup: CDR1 PRHDT, CDR2 FYEKMQ (reference sequence). There are 15 residues in the CDR3. CDR3: CASSRRGVWTDTQYF. CDR3 coding DNA: TGTGCCAGCAGCCGCCGCGGGGTGTGGACAGATACGCAGTATTTT. Complete variable domain (other parts from reference TRBV13 and TRBJ2-3): AAGVIQSPRHLIKEKRETATLKCYPIPRHDTVYWYQQGPGQDPQFLISFYEKMQSDKGSIPDRFSAQQFSDYHSELNMSSLELGDSALYFCASSRRGVWTDTQYFGPGTRLTVL.

The rearrangement joins TRBV9 to TRBJ1-6; TRBD1 matches at 7 bases. CDR1 and CDR2 (germline): SGDLS, YYNGEE. The CDR3 has 15 residues. V shed 0 bases, J shed 10 bases, and the junction held 7 bases outside the gene matches. Written as DNA, the CDR3 is TGTGCCAGCAGCGTAGCGATACAGGGGAACTCACCCCTCCACTTT. Amino acid sequence: CASSVAIQGNSPLHF.

The chain employs TRBV18 and TRBJ1-1, with a weak D call TRBD1 (5 bases). The CDR3 loop spans 15 amino acids. Germline CDR1 reads KGHSH; CDR2 reads LQKENI. Trimming took 3 bases from V and 2 from J, leaving 13 bases between them. The chain's CDR3 is CASSPFTGINTEAFF. CDR3 in DNA: TGTGCCAGCTCACCGTTCACAGGTATTAACACTGAAGCTTTCTTT.

This chain uses TRBV7-2 with TRBJ1-5; D gene unclear. The CDR3 extends over 14 amino acids. Germline-derived CDR1 and CDR2 are SGHTA and FQGNSA. Trimming shortened V by 4 bases and J by 7 bases, and 14 bases separated the two germline ends. The CDR3 reads CASSSGVRGQPQHF. The CDR3 coding sequence is TGTGCCAGCAGCTCTGGGGTTCGAGGCCAGCCCCAGCATTTT.

This clone was seen only a few times. The chain links TRBV10-2 to TRBJ2-7; D is perhaps TRBD2 (6 bases). V lost 3 bases and J 1 base, leaving 13 bases between the germline ends. This CDR3 comprises 15 residues. Germline CDR1 WSHSY, CDR2 SAAADI. CDR3 nucleotide sequence: TGCGCCAGCAGTGAATCGGCGGGGCTATCCTACGAGCAGTACTTC. Translation gives CASSESAGLSYEQYF.

Concerning this clone: This may stem from a read error, because a much larger clone lies one nucleotide away. The chain carries TRBV7-2 and TRBJ1-5; D gene unclear. CDR1 is SGHTA and CDR2 is FQGNSA in the germline V gene. The CDR3 is 12 amino acids. V shed 1 base and J shed 3 bases, with 1 base lying between them. CDR3 in amino acids: CASSLDNQPQHF. Here the CDR3 DNA reads TGTGCCAGCAGCTTAGACAATCAGCCCCAGCATTTT.